The clone carrying this T cell receptor (beta chain) was picked up one time. The entry originates in a study of cytomegalovirus exposure and HLA in healthy donors. With V trimmed by 6 bases and J by 3 bases, 4 bases remained unmatched. This CDR3 spans 13 amino acids. CDR1 and CDR2 (germline): LNHDA, SQIVND (reference sequence). This PCR relied on a set of 60 Vbeta primers and 13 Jbeta primers. TCRdb keeps only in-frame clones here, not all; method: immunoSEQ multiplex PCR. The sample shows tens of thousands of clones, about 80% of them seen only once. The sequence was obtained from a male donor in good health and CMV-seronegative. Sequenced input: PBMCs. The chain joins TRBV19 to TRBJ1-1; 7 nucleotides agree with TRBD1. CDR3 sequence (DNA): TGTGCCAGTAGCCATACAGGGGACACTGAAGCTTTCTTT. Protein sequence: CASSHTGDTEAFF.